The subject of this entry is one T cell receptor (beta chain). The target of this receptor is not known. Base qualities are not provided; no much larger clone lies one nucleotide away. Preparation of the library involved RT-PCR. The sample was run on an Illumina HiSeq 2500. Starting from the raw public reads, TCRdb applied fastp trimming at Q25, assembled clones with MiXCR and retained in-frame beta chains. Under each unique CDR3 protein, matching rows form one entry showing the most common genes and DNA. The sample data list more than 700,000 distinct CDR3 sequences, and over 20% of these were observed just once. The ten largest account for about 9.4% of the sample. Here V drops 5 bases and J drops 9 bases, and the junction holds 3 bases not matched to any gene. From the germline V gene (reference sequence), CDR1 is DFQATT and CDR2 is SNEGSKA. From cysteine to phenylalanine, the CDR3 is 12 amino acids long. The DNA shown is the 36-base CDR3, in frame from base 1.

This sample stems from a study of response to subunit inactivated influenza vaccine (dated by TCRdb to 2016 to 2018). About the full investigation: The study used deep quantitative T cell receptor repertoire profiling to track responses to a trivalent subunit inactivated influenza vaccine. The research as a whole found: The authors suggested that each seasonal influenza vaccination may recruit only a limited number of new T cells.

The rearrangement combines TRBV20-1 with TRBJ1-6; 8 of the junction bases match TRBD1. This clonotype originated in a man aged 50 to 59 who received an inactivated influenza vaccine. Donor details come from another sample of the same person, matched by shared clones. The source material was PBMCs from blood, sampled around 5 days after vaccination. The nucleotides are TGCAGTGCTCACAGGGGGACTTCACCCCTCCACTTT. This translates into CSAHRGTSPLHF.